These T cell receptor beta chains were read from a single sample in a study of shared clonotypes between healthy human individuals. Method: immunoSEQ multiplex PCR; TCRdb's copy keeps in-frame clones and lacks some. The sample has roughly 570,000 clones, roughly 98% seen once. Sequencing was carried out using naive CD8+ T cells sorted from blood. The receptors come from a man aged 25-45 years in good health. The CDR3 runs from the conserved cysteine through the conserved F or W. The D gene is left open where the match is weak. Clone size is stated in some rows and not others, as once, few, many or a class when expanded.

V: TRBV10-3
D: NA
size: NA
J: TRBJ2-7
DNA: TGTGCCATCAGCCCTGCGGGCCCCTACGAGCAGTACTTC
CDR3: CAISPAGPYEQYF

V: TRBV18
D: NA
size: few
J: TRBJ2-7
DNA: TGTGCCAGCTCACCCCAGGAGAGCTACTACGAGCAGTACTTC
CDR3: CASSPQESYYEQYF

V: TRBV11-2
D: NA
size: NA
J: TRBJ1-5
DNA: TGTGCCAGCAGCTTACACGGGGGTCAGCCCCAGCATTTT
CDR3: CASSLHGGQPQHF

V: TRBV27
D: TRBD2
size: NA
J: TRBJ2-1
DNA: TGTGCCAGCAGTTTAGAAACTAGCGGGAGGAGCTCCTACAATGAGCAGTTCTTC
CDR3: CASSLETSGRSSYNEQFF

V: TRBV7-9
D: NA
size: NA
J: TRBJ2-2
DNA: TGTGCCAGCAGCACAAACACCGGGGAGCTGTTTTTT
CDR3: CASSTNTGELFF

V: TRBV25-1
D: NA
size: NA
J: TRBJ1-2
DNA: TGTGCCAGCAGTGAAGGGGGGGGGCCCTATGGCTACACCTTC
CDR3: CASSEGGGPYGYTF

V: TRBV19
D: TRBD1
size: NA
J: TRBJ2-3
DNA: TGTGCCAGTAGTATCAACCCCTTGACAGGGGTGATGGTGGAAGATACGCAGTATTTT
CDR3: CASSINPLTGVMVEDTQYF

V: TRBV2
D: TRBD1
size: NA
J: TRBJ1-3
DNA: TGTGCCAGCATGAGAGGGGGCGGGGCTGGAAACACCATATATTTT
CDR3: CASMRGGGAGNTIYF

V: TRBV27
D: TRBD2
size: NA
J: TRBJ2-1
DNA: TGTGCCAGCAGTGACCGGGACTACTCCTACAATGAGCAGTTCTTC
CDR3: CASSDRDYSYNEQFF

V: TRBV7-9
D: TRBD1
size: NA
J: TRBJ2-7
DNA: TGTGCCAGCAGCTTAGTTGGGACAGGGACCTACGAGCAGTACTTC
CDR3: CASSLVGTGTYEQYF

V: TRBV10-3
D: NA
size: NA
J: TRBJ1-4
DNA: TGTGCCATCAGTGCCGGGAACAATGAAAAACTGTTTTTT
CDR3: CAISAGNNEKLFF

V: TRBV7-9
D: NA
size: NA
J: TRBJ2-1
DNA: TGTGCCAGCAGCTATGACAATGAGCAGTTCTTC
CDR3: CASSYDNEQFF

V: TRBV27
D: TRBD2
size: NA
J: TRBJ2-7
DNA: TGTGCCAGCAGCCAGGGACTAGCGGGCTACGAGCAGTACTTC
CDR3: CASSQGLAGYEQYF

V: TRBV27
D: TRBD2
size: NA
J: TRBJ2-1
DNA: TGTGCCAGCAGTTTGCCTAGCGGGCCCCCTTTAAATGAGCAGTTCTTC
CDR3: CASSLPSGPPLNEQFF

V: TRBV11-2
D: NA
size: NA
J: TRBJ2-1
DNA: TGTGCCAGCAGCTTGAGGGTGGGGGCATCCTCCTACAATGAGCAGTTCTTC
CDR3: CASSLRVGASSYNEQFF

V: TRBV7-6
D: TRBD1
size: NA
J: TRBJ2-1
DNA: TGTGCCAGCAGCTTGGGGACAGGGCGAATCAATGAGCAGTTCTTC
CDR3: CASSLGTGRINEQFF

V: TRBV11-2
D: NA
size: NA
J: TRBJ1-1
DNA: TGTGCCAGCAGCTTAGGAGCAGGCCCGATGCGGGAAGCTTTCTTT
CDR3: CASSLGAGPMREAFF

V: TRBV6-5
D: TRBD1
size: NA
J: TRBJ2-7
DNA: TGTGCCAGCAGTTTCGGGACAGCTGGCTACGAGCAGTACTTC
CDR3: CASSFGTAGYEQYF

V: TRBV9
D: NA
size: NA
J: TRBJ2-3
DNA: TGTGCCAGCAGCCCTGGCCGGGTCTCGGATACGCAGTATTTT
CDR3: CASSPGRVSDTQYF

V: TRBV6-1
D: NA
size: NA
J: TRBJ2-7
DNA: TGTGCCAGCAGTGGCATTCAGGGGACCTTCTCCTACGAGCAGTACTTC
CDR3: CASSGIQGTFSYEQYF

V: TRBV19
D: NA
size: NA
J: TRBJ2-7
DNA: TGTGCCAGTAGTATTAAAGGAGTATACGAGCAGTACTTC
CDR3: CASSIKGVYEQYF

V: TRBV19
D: TRBD2
size: NA
J: TRBJ2-5
DNA: TGTGCCAGTAGTAGGGTCGGGACTAGCGCCCGCCTAGAGACCCAGTACTTC
CDR3: CASSRVGTSARLETQYF

V: TRBV7-9
D: NA
size: NA
J: TRBJ2-7
DNA: TGTGCCAGCAGATCCTTACGGGGGTGGCAGTACTTC
CDR3: CASRSLRGWQYF

V: TRBV29-1
D: TRBD2
size: NA
J: TRBJ2-3
DNA: TGCAGCGTTGAGGGCCTAGCGGGATTGGATGTAGATACGCAGTATTTT
CDR3: CSVEGLAGLDVDTQYF

V: TRBV28
D: NA
size: NA
J: TRBJ2-7
DNA: TGTGCCAGTGTCCTGGGTAGCCCACACCACTACGAGCAGTACTTC
CDR3: CASVLGSPHHYEQYF

V: TRBV7-6
D: NA
size: NA
J: TRBJ2-7
DNA: TGTGCCAGCAGCTTAGCTGTAGGGAACGGGGCCGATGACGAGCAGTACTTC
CDR3: CASSLAVGNGADDEQYF

V: TRBV6-5
D: TRBD1
size: NA
J: TRBJ1-1
DNA: TGTGCCAGCAGTGCCAGGGGGCGTTCTGGGACTGAAGCTTTCTTT
CDR3: CASSARGRSGTEAFF

V: TRBV4-1
D: TRBD2
size: NA
J: TRBJ2-1
DNA: TGCGCCAGCAGCCCCCCCGGGGGGAAAGCGGGCAAAGACTACAATGAGCAGTTCTTC
CDR3: CASSPPGGKAGKDYNEQFF

V: TRBV7-2
D: TRBD1
size: NA
J: TRBJ2-1
DNA: TGTGCCAGCAGCTTCTCGACAGGGCCCAATGAGCAGTTCTTC
CDR3: CASSFSTGPNEQFF

V: TRBV5-4
D: TRBD2
size: NA
J: TRBJ2-5
DNA: TGTGCCAGCAGCTTGACAGGACTAGCGGGAGGGCAAGAGACCCAGTACTTC
CDR3: CASSLTGLAGGQETQYF

V: TRBV27
D: NA
size: NA
J: TRBJ1-5
DNA: TGTGCCAGCAGCACGGGGGGGAGCAATCAGCCCCAGCATTTT
CDR3: CASSTGGSNQPQHF

V: TRBV7-9
D: NA
size: NA
J: TRBJ2-1
DNA: TGTGCCAGCAGCCCGGGTGTGGGGATACGCTACAATGAGCAGTTCTTC
CDR3: CASSPGVGIRYNEQFF

V: TRBV6-5
D: TRBD2
size: NA
J: TRBJ2-1
DNA: TGTGCCAGCGGGTTAGCGGGAGGGCCGCTCAATGAGCAGTTCTTC
CDR3: CASGLAGGPLNEQFF

V: TRBV29-1
D: TRBD1
size: NA
J: TRBJ2-2
DNA: TGCAGCGCTACGACAGGGATTAACACCGGGGAGCTGTTTTTT
CDR3: CSATTGINTGELFF